The rows below give T cell receptor beta chains drawn from one sample of a study of blood T cell repertoires in COVID-19. The repertoire was sequenced with immunoSEQ multiplex PCR; TCRdb's copy has only in-frame clones and lacks some. This table has 370,000 or so clones, 87% appearing once. Sequencing was done on a sample of PBMCs or T cells enriched from blood (not recorded which). These receptors all come from a man younger than 40 who had recovered from COVID-19. Each CDR3 is given with its conserved first and last residue. D genes are given only for firm matches. The listing skips clone size in some rows; elsewhere it reads once, few, many or a size class.

D gene: NA; clone size: NA; J gene: TRBJ1-2; V gene: TRBV5-1; CDR3 protein: CASSLGNPQYGYTF; CDR3 DNA: TGCGCCAGCAGCTTGGGTAACCCGCAGTATGGCTACACCTTC
D gene: NA; clone size: few; J gene: TRBJ2-2; V gene: TRBV19; CDR3 protein: CASSIGHSTGELFF; CDR3 DNA: TGTGCCAGTAGTATAGGACACTCCACCGGGGAGCTGTTTTTT
D gene: NA; clone size: NA; J gene: TRBJ1-2; V gene: TRBV7-9; CDR3 protein: CASSLYPPVGRLRDGYTF; CDR3 DNA: TGTGCCAGCAGCTTATACCCCCCTGTAGGCAGGCTCAGAGATGGCTACACCTTC
D gene: NA; clone size: NA; J gene: TRBJ1-2; V gene: TRBV19; CDR3 protein: CASSIDHDGAYGYTF; CDR3 DNA: TGTGCCAGTAGTATAGATCATGACGGAGCCTATGGCTACACCTTC
D gene: NA; clone size: NA; J gene: TRBJ1-5; V gene: TRBV4-3; CDR3 protein: CASSQDRAGAYHF; CDR3 DNA: TGCGCCAGCAGCCAAGATCGGGCAGGGGCTTACCATTTT
D gene: NA; clone size: NA; J gene: TRBJ1-2; V gene: TRBV16; CDR3 protein: CASSLRQGLEGYTF; CDR3 DNA: TGTGCCAGCAGCCTAAGACAAGGTTTGGAAGGCTACACCTTC
D gene: TRBD2; clone size: once; J gene: TRBJ2-1; V gene: TRBV2; CDR3 protein: CASSEARTSGGSQFF; CDR3 DNA: TGTGCCAGCAGTGAAGCGAGAACTAGCGGGGGTTCGCAGTTCTTC
D gene: TRBD1; clone size: NA; J gene: TRBJ2-3; V gene: TRBV5-6; CDR3 protein: CASSADRGGTDTQYF; CDR3 DNA: TGTGCCAGCAGCGCGGACAGGGGTGGCACAGATACGCAGTATTTT
D gene: NA; clone size: NA; J gene: TRBJ1-2; V gene: TRBV5-8; CDR3 protein: CASSPLPGGARGYTF; CDR3 DNA: TGTGCCAGCAGCCCTCTCCCGGGAGGGGCCAGGGGCTACACCTTC
D gene: NA; clone size: few; J gene: TRBJ1-1; V gene: TRBV18; CDR3 protein: CASSQNRANTEAFF; CDR3 DNA: TGTGCCAGCTCCCAAAACAGGGCGAACACTGAAGCTTTCTTT
D gene: TRBD2; clone size: NA; J gene: TRBJ2-7; V gene: TRBV30; CDR3 protein: CAWGTKRGNPYEQYF; CDR3 DNA: TGTGCCTGGGGGACGAAGCGGGGTAATCCATACGAGCAGTACTTC
D gene: TRBD1; clone size: NA; J gene: TRBJ1-2; V gene: TRBV3-1/TRBV3-2; CDR3 protein: CASSPIGTGTNNYGYTF; CDR3 DNA: TGTGCCAGCAGCCCAATCGGGACAGGAACGAACAACTATGGCTACACCTTC
D gene: NA; clone size: NA; J gene: TRBJ1-3; V gene: TRBV11-2; CDR3 protein: CASSPQGNTIYF; CDR3 DNA: TGTGCCAGCAGCCCCCAGGGAAACACCATATATTTT
D gene: TRBD1; clone size: NA; J gene: TRBJ1-2; V gene: TRBV19; CDR3 protein: CASSLKGQLFNYGYTF; CDR3 DNA: TGTGCCAGTAGCCTCAAGGGACAGCTCTTTAACTATGGCTACACCTTC
D gene: NA; clone size: NA; J gene: TRBJ1-6; V gene: TRBV7-2; CDR3 protein: CASSPRTAITDFSSPLHF; CDR3 DNA: TGTGCCAGCAGCCCCCGGACAGCGATAACGGATTTTAGTTCACCCCTCCACTTT
D gene: NA; clone size: NA; J gene: TRBJ1-1; V gene: TRBV7-9; CDR3 protein: CASSSLPTWSRGLGTEAFF; CDR3 DNA: TGTGCCAGCAGCTCCCTTCCGACCTGGTCCAGGGGTTTAGGCACTGAAGCTTTCTTT
D gene: NA; clone size: NA; J gene: TRBJ1-3; V gene: TRBV7-6; CDR3 protein: CASSAGGRGSGNTIYF; CDR3 DNA: TGTGCCAGCAGCGCCGGGGGTAGAGGCTCTGGAAACACCATATATTTT
D gene: NA; clone size: NA; J gene: TRBJ2-7; V gene: TRBV15; CDR3 protein: CATPRFFYEQYF; CDR3 DNA: TGTGCCACGCCCAGGTTCTTCTACGAGCAGTACTTC
D gene: NA; clone size: NA; J gene: TRBJ1-1; V gene: TRBV13; CDR3 protein: CASSLRAEAFF; CDR3 DNA: TGTGCCAGCAGCTTGCGTGCTGAAGCTTTCTTT
D gene: NA; clone size: NA; J gene: TRBJ1-6; V gene: TRBV15; CDR3 protein: CATSNGTGKGLRSPLHF; CDR3 DNA: TGTGCCACCAGCAACGGAACAGGGAAGGGGCTTCGGTCACCCCTCCACTTT
D gene: NA; clone size: NA; J gene: TRBJ2-2; V gene: TRBV11-2; CDR3 protein: CASSKWRDRELFF; CDR3 DNA: TGTGCCAGCAGCAAGTGGAGAGATAGGGAGCTGTTTTTT
D gene: NA; clone size: NA; J gene: TRBJ2-7; V gene: TRBV9; CDR3 protein: CASSVAAGIYEQYF; CDR3 DNA: TGTGCCAGCAGCGTAGCGGCAGGGATCTACGAGCAGTACTTC
D gene: TRBD1; clone size: NA; J gene: TRBJ1-4; V gene: TRBV7-2; CDR3 protein: CASSVNRDRGGKLFF; CDR3 DNA: TGTGCCAGCAGCGTAAACCGGGACAGGGGAGGAAAACTGTTTTTT
D gene: NA; clone size: NA; J gene: TRBJ2-7; V gene: TRBV2; CDR3 protein: CASFRSYEQYF; CDR3 DNA: TGTGCCAGCTTTCGTTCCTACGAGCAGTACTTC
D gene: TRBD2; clone size: few; J gene: TRBJ2-3; V gene: TRBV6-6; CDR3 protein: CASSQGTSGGVNHGTDTQYF; CDR3 DNA: TGTGCCAGCAGCCAAGGGACTAGCGGGGGGGTGAATCACGGCACAGATACGCAGTATTTT
D gene: NA; clone size: few; J gene: TRBJ1-5; V gene: TRBV6-5; CDR3 protein: CASRTFSNQPQHF; CDR3 DNA: TGTGCCAGCAGGACTTTTAGCAATCAGCCCCAGCATTTT
D gene: TRBD1; clone size: once; J gene: TRBJ1-2; V gene: TRBV4-3; CDR3 protein: CASSQDPTGSYGYTF; CDR3 DNA: TGCGCCAGCAGCCAAGATCCGACAGGGAGCTATGGCTACACCTTC
D gene: NA; clone size: NA; J gene: TRBJ1-1; V gene: TRBV27; CDR3 protein: CASSLSRGGTEAFF; CDR3 DNA: TGTGCCAGCAGTTTATCTAGGGGAGGCACTGAAGCTTTCTTT
D gene: TRBD2; clone size: NA; J gene: TRBJ2-7; V gene: TRBV29-1; CDR3 protein: CSVVKRTSAPYEQYF; CDR3 DNA: TGCAGCGTTGTAAAAAGGACTAGCGCTCCTTACGAGCAGTACTTC
D gene: TRBD1; clone size: NA; J gene: TRBJ1-5; V gene: TRBV6-2/TRBV6-3; CDR3 protein: CASSFGQGGQPQHF; CDR3 DNA: TGTGCCAGCAGTTTTGGACAGGGCGGGCAGCCCCAGCATTTT